This T cell receptor beta chain was profiled in a study of shared clonotypes between healthy human individuals. Study-wide results and caveats: Clonotypes shared by all four sorted-subset donors had higher generation probabilities than non-shared clonotypes. Clonotype sharing among donors, it was expected, would be affected by sequencing depth.

On this clone itself: Antigen: not known.

Donors included only healthy HIV-negative adults lacking recent acute infections or vaccinations. This CDR3 is 13 amino acids long. Germline values: CDR1 LNHDA, CDR2 SQIVND (reference sequence). V lost 7 bases and J 4 bases, leaving 13 bases between the germline ends. Each sorted subset replicate got 200 ng genomic DNA, 30,000 or so genomes. TCRdb keeps only in-frame clones here, not all; method: immunoSEQ multiplex PCR. The table includes approximately 2,300,000 clones, around 90% detected once. Sequencing was performed on naive CD4+ T cells from PBMCs. Subset here: CD45RA+ positively selected. The chain joins TRBV19 to TRBJ1-2; no clear D. This TCR was recovered from a man between 18 and 29 years old in good health. Some clones in this sample may be carry-over from other donors' samples. CDR3 region: CASTPLSVYGYTF. The CDR3 DNA follows: TGTGCCAGTACCCCCCTGTCCGTCTATGGCTACACCTTC.